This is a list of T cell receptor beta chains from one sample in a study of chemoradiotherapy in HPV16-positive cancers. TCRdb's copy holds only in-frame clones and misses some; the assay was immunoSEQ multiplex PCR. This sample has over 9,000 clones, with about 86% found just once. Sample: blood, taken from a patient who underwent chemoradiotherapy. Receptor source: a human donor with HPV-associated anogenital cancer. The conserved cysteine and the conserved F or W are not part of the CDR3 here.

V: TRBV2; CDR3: ASMSGPAGELF
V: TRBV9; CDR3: ASSVQSSGNTIY
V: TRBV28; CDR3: ASLGNSYEQY
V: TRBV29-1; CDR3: SVDPRGEAF
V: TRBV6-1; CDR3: ASSGLAGGQETQY
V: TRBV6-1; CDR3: ASRGGMRGYT
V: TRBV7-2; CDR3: ASSAYKGLYGYT
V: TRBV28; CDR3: ASSFRSGNQPQH
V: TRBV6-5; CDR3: ASSSYDRVGGELF
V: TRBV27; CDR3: ASSPTSAGGSYEQY
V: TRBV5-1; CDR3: ASSLLPGAYEQY
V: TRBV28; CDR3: ASSWTENQPQH
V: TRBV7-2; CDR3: ASSLAFSGGPETQY
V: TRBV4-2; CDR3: ASSQDRGGTDTQY
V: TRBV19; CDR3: ASSHLPTENTEAF
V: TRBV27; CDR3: ASSRKQGSEQY
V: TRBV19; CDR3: ASGGYDYGYT
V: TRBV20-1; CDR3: SAQKNTEAF
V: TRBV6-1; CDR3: ASSEPFGKNTEAF
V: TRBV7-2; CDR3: ASSRSTGAGGYT
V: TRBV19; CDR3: ASSTKKTPAAYEQY
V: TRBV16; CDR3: ASSQRQGSYEQY